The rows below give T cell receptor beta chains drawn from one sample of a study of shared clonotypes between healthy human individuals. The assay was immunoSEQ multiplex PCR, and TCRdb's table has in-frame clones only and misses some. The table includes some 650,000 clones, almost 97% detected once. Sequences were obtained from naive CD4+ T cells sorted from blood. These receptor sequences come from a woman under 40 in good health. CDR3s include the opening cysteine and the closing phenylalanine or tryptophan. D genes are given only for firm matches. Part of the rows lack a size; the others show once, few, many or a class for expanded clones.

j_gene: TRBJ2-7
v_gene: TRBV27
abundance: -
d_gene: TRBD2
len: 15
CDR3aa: CASSGPSGRGYEQYF
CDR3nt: TGTGCCAGCAGTGGCCCTAGCGGCCGCGGTTACGAGCAGTACTTC

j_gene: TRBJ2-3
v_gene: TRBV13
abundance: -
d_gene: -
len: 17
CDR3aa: CASSLLKARSSTDTQYF
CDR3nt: TGTGCCAGCAGCCTCCTTAAGGCTAGGAGTAGCACAGATACGCAGTATTTT

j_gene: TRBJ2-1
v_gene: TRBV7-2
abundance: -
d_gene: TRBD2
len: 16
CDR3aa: CASSTRTSGRLNEQFF
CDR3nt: TGTGCCAGCAGCACACGGACTAGCGGGAGACTAAATGAGCAGTTCTTC

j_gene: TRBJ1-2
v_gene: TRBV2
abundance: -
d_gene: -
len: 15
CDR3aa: CASSERVPLLYGYTF
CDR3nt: TGTGCCAGCAGTGAACGGGTGCCGCTTCTCTATGGCTACACCTTC

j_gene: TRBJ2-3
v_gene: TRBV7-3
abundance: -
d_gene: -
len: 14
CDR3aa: CASSYLGNTDTQYF
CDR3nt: TGTGCCAGCAGCTATTTAGGCAACACAGATACGCAGTATTTT

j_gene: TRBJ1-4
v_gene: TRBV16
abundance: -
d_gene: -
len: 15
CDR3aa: CASSQGATAGEKLFF
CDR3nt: TGTGCCAGCAGCCAGGGGGCGACGGCGGGGGAAAAACTGTTTTTT

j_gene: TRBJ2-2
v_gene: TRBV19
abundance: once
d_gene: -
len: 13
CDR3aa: CASSITNSGELFF
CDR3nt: TGTGCCAGTAGTATCACGAACTCCGGGGAGCTGTTTTTT

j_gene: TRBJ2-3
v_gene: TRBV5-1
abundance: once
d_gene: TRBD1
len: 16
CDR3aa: CASSLADRGVTDTQYF
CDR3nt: TGCGCCAGCAGCTTGGCCGACAGGGGAGTAACAGATACGCAGTATTTT

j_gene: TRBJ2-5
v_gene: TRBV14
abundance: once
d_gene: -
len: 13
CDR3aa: CASSQLNRETQYF
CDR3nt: TGTGCCAGCAGCCAATTAAATCGGGAGACCCAGTACTTC

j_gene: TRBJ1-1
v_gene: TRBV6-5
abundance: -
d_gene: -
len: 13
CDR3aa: CASSRAYGTEAFF
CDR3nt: TGTGCCAGCAGTAGAGCGTATGGGACTGAAGCTTTCTTT

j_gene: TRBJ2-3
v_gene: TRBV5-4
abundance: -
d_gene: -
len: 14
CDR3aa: CASSVAPNTDTQYF
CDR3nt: TGTGCCAGCAGTGTAGCGCCCAACACAGATACGCAGTATTTT

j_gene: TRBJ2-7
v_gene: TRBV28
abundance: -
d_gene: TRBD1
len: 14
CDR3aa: CASRGPGQGHEQYF
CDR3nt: TGTGCCAGCAGAGGACCGGGACAGGGACACGAGCAGTACTTC

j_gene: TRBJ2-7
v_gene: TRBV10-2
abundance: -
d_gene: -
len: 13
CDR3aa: CASTYMGSYEQYF
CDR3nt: TGCGCCAGCACTTACATGGGCTCCTACGAGCAGTACTTC

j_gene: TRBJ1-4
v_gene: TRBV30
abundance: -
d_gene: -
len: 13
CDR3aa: CAWSMRSNEKLFF
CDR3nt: TGTGCCTGGAGTATGAGGAGTAATGAAAAACTGTTTTTT

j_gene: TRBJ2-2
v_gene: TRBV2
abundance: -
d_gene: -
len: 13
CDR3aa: CASLGSNTGELFF
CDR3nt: TGTGCCAGCCTGGGGTCGAACACCGGGGAGCTGTTTTTT

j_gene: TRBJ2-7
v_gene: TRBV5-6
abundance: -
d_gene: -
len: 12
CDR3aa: CASSLYGGEQYF
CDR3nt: TGTGCCAGCAGCTTATACGGCGGCGAGCAGTACTTC

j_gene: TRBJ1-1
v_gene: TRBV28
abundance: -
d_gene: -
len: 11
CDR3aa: CASNTDLRAFF
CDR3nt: TGTGCCAGCAATACGGACCTCAGGGCTTTCTTT